This T cell receptor (beta chain) comes out of a study of T cell changes during pregnancy in multiple sclerosis. Trimming left V 2 bases short and J 11 bases short, with 23 bases between. In germline, CDR1 is SGHVS, CDR2 FNYEAQ. The CDR3 runs 16 residues. The protocol was immunoSEQ multiplex PCR, while the TCRdb copy is restricted to in-frame clones and leaves out a portion. The table lists under 80,000 clones, about 94% of them singletons, with 0.58% in the top ten. The specimen comprised peripheral blood, sampled in the third trimester of pregnancy. The chain uses TRBV7-6 and TRBJ2-3; tentative D call: TRBD2 (6 bases). This TCR derives from a female donor with multiple sclerosis, enrolled in a pregnancy study. CDR3 protein: CASSLLQVGPRGKQYF. DNA of the CDR3: TGTGCCAGCAGCTTATTGCAGGTGGGACCACGCGGGAAGCAGTATTTT.